This T cell receptor beta chain is drawn from a study of blood T cells in healthy people across ages. Study-level background: Per every two T cells, about one barcoded beta molecule was captured by template switching. General study findings and limits: The lack of PBMC sorting stopped any conclusive naive versus antigen-experienced comparison. Because donor CMV status was unknown, expanded clonotype changes were possibly confounded.

The CDR3 totals 15 residues. Germline loops: CDR1 SNHLY, CDR2 FYNNEI. V trimming: 5 bases; J trimming: 2 bases; junction bases outside the gene matches: 6. Isolating PBMCs gave at least 6.5 million of these cells per sample. A second PCR, run for about 7 to 11 cycles, used a sample-barcoded 5' primer plus a J-beta primer mix. One entry per CDR3 protein results from TCRdb running MiXCR on the 5' RACE reads. The data contain roughly 1.7 million distinct CDR3 sequences, roughly 30% of them singletons. Notes on this clonotype: Its antigen is not known.

The rearrangement uses TRBV2 and TRBJ1-5; 7 bases agree with TRBD1. The receptor was isolated from a woman aged 25 to 39 in good health. Sequencing was performed on blood. CDR3 region: CASSRTGEGNQPQHF. CDR3 bases: TGTGCCAGCAGTCGGACAGGAGAAGGCAATCAGCCCCAGCATTTT.